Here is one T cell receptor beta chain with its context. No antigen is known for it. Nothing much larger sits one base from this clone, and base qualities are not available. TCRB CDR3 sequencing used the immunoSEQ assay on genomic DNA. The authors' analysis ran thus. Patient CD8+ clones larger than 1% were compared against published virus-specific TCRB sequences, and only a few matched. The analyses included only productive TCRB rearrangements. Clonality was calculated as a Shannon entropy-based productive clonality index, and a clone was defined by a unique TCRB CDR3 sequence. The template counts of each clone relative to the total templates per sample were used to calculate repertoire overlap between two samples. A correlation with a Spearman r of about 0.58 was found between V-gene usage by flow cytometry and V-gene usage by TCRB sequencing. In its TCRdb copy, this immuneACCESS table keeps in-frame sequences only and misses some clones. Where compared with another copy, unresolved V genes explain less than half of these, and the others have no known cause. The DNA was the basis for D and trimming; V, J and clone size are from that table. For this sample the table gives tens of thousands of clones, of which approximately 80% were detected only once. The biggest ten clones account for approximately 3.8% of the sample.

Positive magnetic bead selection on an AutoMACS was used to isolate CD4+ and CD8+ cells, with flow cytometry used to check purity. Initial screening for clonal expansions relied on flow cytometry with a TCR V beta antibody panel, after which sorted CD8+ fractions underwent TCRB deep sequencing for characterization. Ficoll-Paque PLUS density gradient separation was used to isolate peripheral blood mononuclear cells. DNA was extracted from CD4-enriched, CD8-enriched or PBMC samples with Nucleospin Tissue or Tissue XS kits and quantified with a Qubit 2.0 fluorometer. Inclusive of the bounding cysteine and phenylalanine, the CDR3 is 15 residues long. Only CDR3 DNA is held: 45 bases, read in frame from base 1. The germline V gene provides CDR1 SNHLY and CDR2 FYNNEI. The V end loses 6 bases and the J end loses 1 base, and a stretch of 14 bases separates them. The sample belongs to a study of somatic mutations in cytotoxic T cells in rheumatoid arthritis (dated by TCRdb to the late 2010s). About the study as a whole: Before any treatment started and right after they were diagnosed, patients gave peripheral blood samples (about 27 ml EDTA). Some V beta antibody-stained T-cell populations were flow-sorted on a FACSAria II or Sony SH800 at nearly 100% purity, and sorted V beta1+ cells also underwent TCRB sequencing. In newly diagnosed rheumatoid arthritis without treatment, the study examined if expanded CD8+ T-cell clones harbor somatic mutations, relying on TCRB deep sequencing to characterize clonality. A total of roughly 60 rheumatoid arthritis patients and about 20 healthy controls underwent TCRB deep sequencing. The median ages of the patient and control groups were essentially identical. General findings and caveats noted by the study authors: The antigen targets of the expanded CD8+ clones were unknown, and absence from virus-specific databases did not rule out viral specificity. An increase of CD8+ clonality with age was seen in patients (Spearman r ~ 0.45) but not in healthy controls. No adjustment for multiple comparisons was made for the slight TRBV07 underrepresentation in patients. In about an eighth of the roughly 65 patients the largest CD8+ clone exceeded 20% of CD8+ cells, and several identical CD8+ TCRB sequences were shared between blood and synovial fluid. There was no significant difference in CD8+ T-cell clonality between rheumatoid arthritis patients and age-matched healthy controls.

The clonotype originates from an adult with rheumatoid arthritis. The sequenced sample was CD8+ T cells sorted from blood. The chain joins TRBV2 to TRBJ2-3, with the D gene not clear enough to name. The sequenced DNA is TGTGCCAGCAGGAAGACCGTAGACGGCACAGATACGCAGTATTTT. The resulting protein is CASRKTVDGTDTQYF.